This entry lists 11 T cell receptor beta chains sequenced from one sample in a study of cytomegalovirus exposure and HLA in healthy donors. The study ran its PCR with 60 Vbeta and 13 Jbeta primers. Repertoires were generated with immunoSEQ multiplex PCR, while TCRdb's copy carries only in-frame clones and drops some. The data contain around 74,000 clones, about 80% of them seen just once; the ten biggest clones take up about 2.3%. The source material was PBMCs. These receptors originate from a man aged 30 to 39 in good health and CMV-seronegative.

This clone was observed a handful of times. The chain links TRBV4-1 to TRBJ2-1; 8 bases map to TRBD2. Looked up from germline, CDR1 is MGHRA and CDR2 is YSYEKL. The CDR3 sequence is 13 residues long. Trimming cost V 5 bases and J 8 bases; bases outside gene matches: 5. The CDR3 coding sequence is TGCGCCAGCAGCATTCAACTAGCGGATGAGCAGTTCTTC. Encoded protein: CASSIQLADEQFF.

This sequence joins TRBV5-6 and TRBJ1-2; D uncertain. Trimming removed 4 bases from V and 8 bases from J, with 12 bases in between. Germline CDR1 is SGHDT and CDR2 is YYEEEE. This CDR3 contains 12 residues. The CDR3 DNA reads TGTGCCAGCAGCCCCAGGAGGAGAGGCTACACCTTC. Its translation: CASSPRRRGYTF.

The gene calls are TRBV13 and TRBJ2-5, with 9 positions matching TRBD2. This CDR3 has 16 residues. In germline, CDR1 is PRHDT, CDR2 FYEKMQ (reference sequence). V lost 3 bases and J lost 5; bases outside the gene matches: 10. The CDR3, as DNA: TGTGCCAGCAGCTTTAGAGCGGGAGGTCGAGGGGAGACCCAGTACTTC. The encoded protein is CASSFRAGGRGETQYF.

This clone was seen only a few times. This rearrangement joins TRBV5-6 to TRBJ1-5; D is unclear. CDR3 size: 15 residues. Germline CDR1 and CDR2: SGHDT and YYEEEE. V was shortened by 0 bases and J by 0 bases, with 7 bases between the two germline ends. The CDR3 DNA sequence: TGTGCCAGCAGCTTGGCGGGTGGTAGCAATCAGCCCCAGCATTTT. It translates to CASSLAGGSNQPQHF.

This sequence joins TRBV5-1 and TRBJ1-1; no definite D call. CDR1 is SGHRS, CDR2 YFSETQ, per germline. This CDR3 has 12 amino acids. V lost 1 base and J 6 bases, leaving 7 bases between the germline ends. This chain's CDR3 is CASSLSGAEAFF. In nucleotides, the CDR3 is TGCGCCAGCAGCTTGTCGGGAGCTGAAGCTTTCTTT.

V is TRBV5-1 and J is TRBJ2-3; 10 nucleotides agree with TRBD2. The length of the CDR3 is 14 residues. Per germline, CDR1 SGHRS and CDR2 YFSETQ. J gave up 5 bases and V 7 bases, and 7 bases lay outside the gene matches. The CDR3 DNA follows: TGCGCCAGCGGACCGCTAGCGGGAGAAGATACGCAGTATTTT. Protein: CASGPLAGEDTQYF. Full variable domain (rest looked up from reference TRBV5-1 and TRBJ2-3): KAGVTQTPRYLIKTRGQQVTLSCSPISGHRSVSWYQQTPGQGLQFLFEYFSETQRNKGNFPGRFSGRQFSNSRSEMNVSTLELGDSALYLCASGPLAGEDTQYFGPGTRLTVL.

This clone was seen just once. V and J are TRBV13 and TRBJ2-7; the match to TRBD1 covers 9 bases. There are 13 residues in the CDR3. V shed 6 bases, J shed 5 bases, and the junction held 5 bases outside the gene matches. CDR1 is PRHDT and CDR2 is FYEKMQ in the germline V gene (reference sequence). This chain's CDR3 is CASSRTGVDEQYF. DNA of the CDR3: TGTGCCAGCAGTCGGACAGGGGTCGACGAGCAGTACTTC.

The chain links TRBV7-3 to TRBJ2-5; the match to TRBD1 covers 7 bases. The CDR3 loop spans 15 amino acids. Germline lookup yields CDR1 SGHTA and CDR2 FQGTGA. The V and J ends lost 5 bases and 5 bases, in that order; junction bases with no gene match: 11. CDR3 sequence: CASSQTGSKEETQYF. In nucleotides, the CDR3 is TGTGCCAGCAGCCAGACAGGGAGCAAGGAGGAGACCCAGTACTTC.

The V gene is TRBV6-1, the J gene TRBJ1-2, with 7 bases aligning to TRBD1. In germline, CDR1 is MNHNS, CDR2 SASEGT. The J segment lost 4 bases and the V segment lost 8 bases, leaving 7 bases of the junction unmatched. The CDR3 is 13 residues long. The CDR3 DNA sequence: TGTGCCAGCCACACTCGGGACAGCTATGGCTACACCTTC. Amino acids: CASHTRDSYGYTF.

This clone was counted a single time. Germline and junction disagree at one end, which may indicate a read error. The chain joins TRBV7-8 to TRBJ1-1, with 8 positions matching TRBD1. Germline assignment: CDR1 SGHVS and CDR2 FQNEAQ. CDR3 length: 15 residues. The CDR3 DNA is TGTTCCAGCAGCGTCGGCAGGGGGCTTGGCACTGAAGCTTTCTTT. Translation: CSSSVGRGLGTEAFF.

This chain joins TRBV7-2 and TRBJ2-7, with TRBD2 as a possible D gene (5 bases). Germline V gene lookup returns CDR1 SGHTA and CDR2 FQGNSA. The CDR3 is 14 residues long. V was trimmed by 1 base and J by 6 bases, leaving 13 bases between them. Here the CDR3 DNA reads TGTGCCAGCAGCTTAGGGCGAGGCGGGTTCGAGCAGTACTTC. Protein product: CASSLGRGGFEQYF.